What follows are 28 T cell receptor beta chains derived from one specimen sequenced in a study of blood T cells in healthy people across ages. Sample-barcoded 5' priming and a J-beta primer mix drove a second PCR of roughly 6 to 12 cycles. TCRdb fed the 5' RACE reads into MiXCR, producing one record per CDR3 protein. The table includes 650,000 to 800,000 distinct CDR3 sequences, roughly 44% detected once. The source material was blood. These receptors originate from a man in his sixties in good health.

The CDR3 coding sequence is TGTGCCAGCAGACTGGGGACTAGCGGGGGGTTATACGAGCAGTACTTC. As protein: CASRLGTSGGLYEQYF. The chain employs TRBV12-3 or TRBV12-4 and TRBJ2-4, with TRBD2 identical over 15 bases. The J call may be faulty, since TRBJ2-7 better matches the DNA end. The CDR3 is made up of 16 amino acids.

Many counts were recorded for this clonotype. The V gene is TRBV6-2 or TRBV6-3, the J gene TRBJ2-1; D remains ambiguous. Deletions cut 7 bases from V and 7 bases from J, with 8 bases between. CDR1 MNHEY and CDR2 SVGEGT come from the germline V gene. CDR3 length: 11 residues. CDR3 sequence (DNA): TGTGCCAGCACCATGGCTAATGAGCAGTTCTTC. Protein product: CASTMANEQFF.

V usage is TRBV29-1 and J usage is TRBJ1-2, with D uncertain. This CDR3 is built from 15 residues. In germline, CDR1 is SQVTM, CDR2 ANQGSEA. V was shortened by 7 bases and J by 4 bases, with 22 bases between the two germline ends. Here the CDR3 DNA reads TGCAGCGCCCCCGCCACCGTTGACGGGATCTATGGCTACACCTTC. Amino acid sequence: CSAPATVDGIYGYTF.

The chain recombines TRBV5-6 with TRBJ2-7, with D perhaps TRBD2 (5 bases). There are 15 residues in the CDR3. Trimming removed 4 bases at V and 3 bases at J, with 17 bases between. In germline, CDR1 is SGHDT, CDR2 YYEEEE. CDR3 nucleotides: TGTGCCAGCAGCGCGGTCGGCCCCGCGGGCTACGAGCAGTACTTC. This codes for CASSAVGPAGYEQYF.

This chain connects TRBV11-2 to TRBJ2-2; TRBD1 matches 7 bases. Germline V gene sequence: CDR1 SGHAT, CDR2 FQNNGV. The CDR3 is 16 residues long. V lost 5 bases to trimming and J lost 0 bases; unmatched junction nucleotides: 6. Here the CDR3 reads CASSVDRAANTGELFF. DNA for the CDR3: TGTGCCAGCAGCGTTGACAGGGCTGCGAACACCGGGGAGCTGTTTTTT.

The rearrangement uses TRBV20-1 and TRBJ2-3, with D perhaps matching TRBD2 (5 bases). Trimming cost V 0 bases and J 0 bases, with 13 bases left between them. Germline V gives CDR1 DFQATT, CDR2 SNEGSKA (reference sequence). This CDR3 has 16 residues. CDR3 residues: CSARDQTTSSTDTQYF. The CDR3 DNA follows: TGCAGTGCTAGAGACCAGACTACCTCTAGCACAGATACGCAGTATTTT.

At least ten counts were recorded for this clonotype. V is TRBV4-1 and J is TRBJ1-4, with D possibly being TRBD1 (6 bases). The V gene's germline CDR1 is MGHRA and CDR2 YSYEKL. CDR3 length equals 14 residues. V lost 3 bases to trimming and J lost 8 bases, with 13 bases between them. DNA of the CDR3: TGCGCCAGCAGCCAGAGGGACACTGTGGAAAAACTGTTTTTT. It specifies CASSQRDTVEKLFF.

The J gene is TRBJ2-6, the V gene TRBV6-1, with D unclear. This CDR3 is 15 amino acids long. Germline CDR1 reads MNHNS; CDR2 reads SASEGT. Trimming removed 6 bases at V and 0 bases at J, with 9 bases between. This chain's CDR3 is CASRSGNSGANVLTF. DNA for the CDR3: TGTGCCAGCAGAAGTGGGAACTCTGGGGCCAACGTCCTGACTTTC.

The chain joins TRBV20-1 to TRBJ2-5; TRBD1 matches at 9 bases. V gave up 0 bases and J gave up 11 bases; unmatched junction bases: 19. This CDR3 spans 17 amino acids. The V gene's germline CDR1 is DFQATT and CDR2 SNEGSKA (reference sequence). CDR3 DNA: TGCAGTGCTAGAGATCCCGACACCGGGACAGGGACTTACGGGCAGTACTTC. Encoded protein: CSARDPDTGTGTYGQYF.

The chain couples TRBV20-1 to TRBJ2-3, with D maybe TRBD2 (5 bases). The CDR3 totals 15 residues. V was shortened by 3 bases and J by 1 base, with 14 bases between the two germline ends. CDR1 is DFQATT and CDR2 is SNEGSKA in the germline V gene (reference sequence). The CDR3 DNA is TGCAGTGCTAGTAAGCCGGGAATCCGCACAGATACGCAGTATTTT. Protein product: CSASKPGIRTDTQYF.

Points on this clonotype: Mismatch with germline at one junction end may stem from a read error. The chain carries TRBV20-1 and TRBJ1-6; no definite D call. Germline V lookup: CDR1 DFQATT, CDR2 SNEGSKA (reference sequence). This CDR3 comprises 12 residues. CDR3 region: CSASRYNSPPHF. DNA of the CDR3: TGCAGTGCTAGCCGATATAATTCACCCCCCCACTTT.

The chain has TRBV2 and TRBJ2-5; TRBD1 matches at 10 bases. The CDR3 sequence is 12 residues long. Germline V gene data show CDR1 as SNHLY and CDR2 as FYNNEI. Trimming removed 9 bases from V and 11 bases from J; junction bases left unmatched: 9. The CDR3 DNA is TGTGCCAGTTTGGGGACAGGGGCGGCGCAGTACTTC. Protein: CASLGTGAAQYF.

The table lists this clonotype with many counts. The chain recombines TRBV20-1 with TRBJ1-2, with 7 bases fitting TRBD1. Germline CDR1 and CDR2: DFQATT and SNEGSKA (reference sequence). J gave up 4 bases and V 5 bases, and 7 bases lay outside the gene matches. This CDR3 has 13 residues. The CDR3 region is CSASRGVTYGYTF. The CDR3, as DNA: TGCAGTGCTTCCAGGGGGGTTACCTATGGCTACACCTTC.

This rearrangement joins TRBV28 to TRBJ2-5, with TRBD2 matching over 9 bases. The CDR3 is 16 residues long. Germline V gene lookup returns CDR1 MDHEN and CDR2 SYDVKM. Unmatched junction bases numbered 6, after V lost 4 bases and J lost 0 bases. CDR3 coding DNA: TGTGCCAGCAGTTCCTTAGCGGGGGTTAACCAAGAGACCCAGTACTTC. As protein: CASSSLAGVNQETQYF.

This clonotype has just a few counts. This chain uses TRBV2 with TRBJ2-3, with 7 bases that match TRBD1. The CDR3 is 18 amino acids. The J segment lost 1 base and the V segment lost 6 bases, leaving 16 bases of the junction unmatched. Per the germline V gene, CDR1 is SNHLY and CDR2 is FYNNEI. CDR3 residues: CASRDYRSGTVGTDTQYF. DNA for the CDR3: TGTGCCAGCAGGGATTACCGATCCGGGACAGTCGGCACAGATACGCAGTATTTT.

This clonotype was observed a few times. CDR3: CASRGQGAHYGYTF. CDR3 in DNA: TGCGCCAGCAGGGGACAGGGGGCTCACTATGGCTACACCTTC. The V gene is TRBV10-2, the J gene TRBJ1-2, with TRBD1 matching over 12 bases. The CDR3 contains 14 residues. Germline CDR1 and CDR2: WSHSY and SAAADI. The V gene end was trimmed by 6 bases and the J gene end by 3 bases; junction bases not matched to a gene: 2.

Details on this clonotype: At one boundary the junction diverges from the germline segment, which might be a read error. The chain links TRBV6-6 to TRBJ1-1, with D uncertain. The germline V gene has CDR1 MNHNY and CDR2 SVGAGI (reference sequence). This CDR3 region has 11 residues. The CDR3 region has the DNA TGTGCCAGCAGCGAAAACACTGTAGCTTTCTTT. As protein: CASSENTVAFF.

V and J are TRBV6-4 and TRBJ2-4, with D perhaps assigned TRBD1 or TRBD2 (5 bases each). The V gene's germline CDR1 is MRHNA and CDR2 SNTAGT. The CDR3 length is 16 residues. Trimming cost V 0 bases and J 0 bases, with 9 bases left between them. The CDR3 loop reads CASSDSEGLAKNIQYF. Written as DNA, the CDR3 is TGTGCCAGCAGTGACTCCGAGGGGCTAGCCAAAAACATTCAGTACTTC.

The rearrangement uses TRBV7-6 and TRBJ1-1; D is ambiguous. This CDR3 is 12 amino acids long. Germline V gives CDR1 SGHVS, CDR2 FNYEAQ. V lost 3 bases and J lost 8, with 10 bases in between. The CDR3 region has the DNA TGTGCCAGCAGCTTTCTGAATGGGGAAGCTTTCTTT. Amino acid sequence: CASSFLNGEAFF. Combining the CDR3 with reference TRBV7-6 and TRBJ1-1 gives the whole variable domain GAGVSQSPRYKVTKRGQDVALRCDPISGHVSLYWYRQALGQGPEFLTYFNYEAQQDKSGLPNDRFSAERPEGSISTLTIQRTEQRDSAMYRCASSFLNGEAFFGQGTRLTVV.

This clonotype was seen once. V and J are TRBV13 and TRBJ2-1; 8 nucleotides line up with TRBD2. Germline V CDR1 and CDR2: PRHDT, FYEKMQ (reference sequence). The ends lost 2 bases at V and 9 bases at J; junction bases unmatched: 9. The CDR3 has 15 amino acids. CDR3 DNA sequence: TGTGCCAGCAGCTTAAGCGGCGGGGGGCCGAGTGAGCAGTTCTTC. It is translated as CASSLSGGGPSEQFF. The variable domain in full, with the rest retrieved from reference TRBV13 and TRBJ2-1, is AAGVIQSPRHLIKEKRETATLKCYPIPRHDTVYWYQQGPGQDPQFLISFYEKMQSDKGSIPDRFSAQQFSDYHSELNMSSLELGDSALYFCASSLSGGGPSEQFFGPGTRLTVL.

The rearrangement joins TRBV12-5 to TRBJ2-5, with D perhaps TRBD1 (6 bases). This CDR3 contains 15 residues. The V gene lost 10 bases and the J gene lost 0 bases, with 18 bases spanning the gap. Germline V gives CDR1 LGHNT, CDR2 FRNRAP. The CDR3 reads CATAPGDTYQETQYF. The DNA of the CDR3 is TGTGCTACCGCCCCAGGGGATACGTACCAAGAGACCCAGTACTTC. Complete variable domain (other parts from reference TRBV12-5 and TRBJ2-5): DARVTQTPRHKVTEMGQEVTMRCQPILGHNTVFWYRQTMMQGLELLAYFRNRAPLDDSGMPKDRFSAEMPDATLATLKIQPSEPRDSAVYFCATAPGDTYQETQYFGPGTRLLVL.

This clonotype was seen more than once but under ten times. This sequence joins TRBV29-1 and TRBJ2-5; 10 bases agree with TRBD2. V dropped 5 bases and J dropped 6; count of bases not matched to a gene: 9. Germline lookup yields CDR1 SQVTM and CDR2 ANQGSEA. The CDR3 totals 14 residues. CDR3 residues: CSVLRAGGPQTQYF. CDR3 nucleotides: TGCAGCGTTTTGAGAGCGGGGGGGCCCCAGACCCAGTACTTC.

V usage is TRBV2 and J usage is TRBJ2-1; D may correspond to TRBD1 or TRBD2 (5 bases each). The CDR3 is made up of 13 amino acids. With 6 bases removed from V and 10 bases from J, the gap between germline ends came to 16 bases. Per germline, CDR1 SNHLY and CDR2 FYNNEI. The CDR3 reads CASRGPASGEQFF. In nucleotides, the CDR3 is TGTGCCAGCAGGGGACCCGCTAGTGGGGAGCAGTTCTTC.

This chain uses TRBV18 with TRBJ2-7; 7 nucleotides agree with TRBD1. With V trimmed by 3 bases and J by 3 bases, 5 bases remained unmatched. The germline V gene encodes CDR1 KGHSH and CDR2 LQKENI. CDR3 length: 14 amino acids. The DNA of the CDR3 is TGTGCCAGCTCACCTAGGCAGGGGGTCTACGAGCAGTACTTC. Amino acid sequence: CASSPRQGVYEQYF.

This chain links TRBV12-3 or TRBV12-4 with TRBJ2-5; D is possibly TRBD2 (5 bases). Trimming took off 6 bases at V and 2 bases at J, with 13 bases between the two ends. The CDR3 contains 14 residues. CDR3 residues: CASSSPDLQETQYF. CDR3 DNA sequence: TGTGCCAGCAGCTCCCCGGACTTACAAGAGACCCAGTACTTC.

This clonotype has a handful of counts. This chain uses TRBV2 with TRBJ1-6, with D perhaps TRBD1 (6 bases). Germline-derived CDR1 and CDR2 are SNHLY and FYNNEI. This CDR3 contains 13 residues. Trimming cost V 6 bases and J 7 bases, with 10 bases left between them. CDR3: CASRDSPNSPLHF. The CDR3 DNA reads TGTGCCAGCAGGGACAGCCCGAATTCACCCCTCCACTTT.

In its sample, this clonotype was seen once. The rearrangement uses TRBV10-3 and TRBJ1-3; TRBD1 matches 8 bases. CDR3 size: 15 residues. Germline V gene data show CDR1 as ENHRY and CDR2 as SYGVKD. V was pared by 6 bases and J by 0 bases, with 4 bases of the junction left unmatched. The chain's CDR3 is CAISSTGGSGNTIYF. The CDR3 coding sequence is TGTGCCATCAGCTCAACAGGGGGCTCTGGAAACACCATATATTTT.

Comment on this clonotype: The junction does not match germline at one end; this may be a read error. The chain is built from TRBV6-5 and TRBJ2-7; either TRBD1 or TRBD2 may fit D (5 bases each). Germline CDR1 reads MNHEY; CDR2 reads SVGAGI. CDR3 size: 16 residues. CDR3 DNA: TGTGCCAGCAGTTACAAATGGCAGGGACCCACCTACGAGCAGTACTTT. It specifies CASSYKWQGPTYEQYF.